These 24 T cell receptor beta chains originate from one sample sequenced in a study of blood T cell repertoires in COVID-19. TCRdb keeps only in-frame clones here, not all; method: immunoSEQ multiplex PCR. Among over 200,000 clones listed, around nine tenths were seen once. Source material: PBMCs or T cells enriched from blood (not recorded which). These receptors all come from a man aged 25-45 years who had recovered from COVID-19.

This chain joins TRBV6-5 and TRBJ2-5; D possibly corresponds to TRBD1 (6 bases). Germline CDR1 is MNHEY and CDR2 is SVGAGI. The length of the CDR3 is 14 residues. V was cut by 7 bases and J by 4 bases, with 16 bases left in between. As DNA, the CDR3 is TGTGCCAGCACCCTGGGGGCACTTTTAGAGACCCAGTACTTC. Translating it yields CASTLGALLETQYF.

This clone was observed once. V and J are TRBV6-5 and TRBJ1-5; D is undetermined. V lost 2 bases and J 4 bases, leaving 9 bases between the germline ends. The CDR3 spans 14 residues. Germline V gives CDR1 MNHEY, CDR2 SVGAGI. The CDR3 loop is CASSYAAENQPQHF. CDR3 DNA sequence: TGTGCCAGCAGTTACGCGGCAGAAAATCAGCCCCAGCATTTT.

The V call is TRBV7-2, the J call TRBJ1-4; D is undetermined. This CDR3 has 13 residues. CDR1 is SGHTA, CDR2 FQGNSA, per germline. The V and J ends lost 9 bases and 6 bases respectively, with 14 bases between them. The CDR3 region has the DNA TGTGCCAGTAATGACGGGGAGCATGAAAAACTGTTTTTT. It encodes CASNDGEHEKLFF.

This clone was recorded a few times. The same CDR3 can be traced to other DNA sequences in this sample. The V and J genes are TRBV27 and TRBJ2-1; D ambiguous. The CDR3 length is 12 residues. Germline V CDR1 and CDR2: MNHEY, SMNVEV (reference sequence). V lost 5 bases and J lost 5, with 7 bases in between. In DNA form, the CDR3 reads TGTGCCAGCAGTCGACTTAACAATGAGCAGTTCTTC. Translating it yields CASSRLNNEQFF.

The genes are TRBV7-9 and TRBJ2-7, with a weak D call TRBD2 (6 bases). The germline V gene encodes CDR1 SEHNR and CDR2 FQNEAQ (reference sequence). CDR3 length equals 14 residues. V was pared by 5 bases and J by 7 bases, with 18 bases between. The CDR3 DNA reads as TGTGCCAGCAGCGAAATTAGCGGAAGCCCAGAGCAGTACTTC. Its protein is CASSEISGSPEQYF.

This clone was seen only a few times. The V gene is TRBV5-8, the J gene TRBJ1-5, with D possibly TRBD1 on 6 matching bases. Germline V lookup: CDR1 SGHTS, CDR2 YDEGEE. The CDR3 sequence is 12 residues long. V lost 4 bases and J 10 bases, leaving 12 bases between the germline ends. The CDR3 loop reads CASSRQGSPQHF. The CDR3 nucleotides read TGTGCCAGCAGCCGCCAGGGGAGCCCCCAGCATTTT.

This chain connects TRBV12-3 or TRBV12-4 to TRBJ2-1, with 8 bases lining up with TRBD2. The CDR3 sequence is 13 residues long. J lost 9 bases, V lost 8 bases, and 9 bases had no gene match. In nucleotides, the CDR3 is TGTGCCAGCTCTCCAGCGGGAGTCGGTGAGCAGTTCTTC. Translating it yields CASSPAGVGEQFF.

The chain has TRBV5-1 and TRBJ2-2; 14 bases align to TRBD2. This CDR3 is 18 amino acids long. V trimming: 4 bases; J trimming: 6 bases; junction bases outside the gene matches: 11. The germline gives CDR1 SGHRS, CDR2 YFSETQ. The CDR3 nucleotides are TGCGCCAGCAGCCGTCCCGGGACTAGCGGGAGCTCCCCCGGGGAGCTGTTTTTT. Translating it yields CASSRPGTSGSSPGELFF.

The chain couples TRBV19 to TRBJ2-1, with TRBD2 matching over 7 bases. This CDR3 contains 14 residues. Germline values: CDR1 LNHDA, CDR2 SQIVND (reference sequence). V shed 1 base, J shed 8 bases, and the junction held 5 bases outside the gene matches. This CDR3 is CASSIARTRDEQFF. DNA for the CDR3: TGTGCCAGTAGTATAGCCCGGACTAGGGATGAGCAGTTCTTC.

The chain carries TRBV6-5 and TRBJ1-1, with TRBD1 identical over 7 bases. V lost 7 bases to trimming and J lost 0 bases; unmatched junction nucleotides: 8. The CDR3 is 15 amino acids. CDR1 and CDR2 (germline): MNHEY, SVGAGI. The chain's CDR3 is CASNPRGGVNTEAFF. CDR3 in DNA: TGTGCCAGCAATCCTCGAGGGGGCGTGAACACTGAAGCTTTCTTT.

The V call is TRBV6-5, the J call TRBJ1-2; TRBD1 matches 8 bases. The CDR3 is 15 amino acids. The trim removed 7 bases at V and 0 bases at J, leaving 7 bases unmatched. Germline lookup yields CDR1 MNHEY and CDR2 SVGAGI. CDR3 nucleotide sequence: TGTGCCAGCAACCCAGGGGGCGTTACTAACTATGGCTACACCTTC. Translating it yields CASNPGGVTNYGYTF.

The chain links TRBV24-1 to TRBJ2-3; 9 nucleotides line up with TRBD2. Germline values: CDR1 KGHDR, CDR2 SFDVKD. With 1 base clipped from V and 9 bases from J, the junction kept 7 bases outside the gene matches. The CDR3 totals 15 residues. DNA of the CDR3: TGTGCCACCAGTGATTTCTCGCGGGGGGGCGAAACGCAGTATTTT. Encoded protein: CATSDFSRGGETQYF.

The rearrangement links TRBV11-3 to TRBJ1-2, with TRBD1 matching 9 bases. In germline, CDR1 is SGHNT, CDR2 YENEEA. This CDR3 region has 13 residues. V shed 4 bases and J 4 bases; nucleotides not matched to a gene: 1. Here the CDR3 reads CASSSDRGYGYTF. The DNA of the CDR3 is TGTGCCAGCAGCTCGGACAGGGGCTATGGCTACACCTTC.

This chain joins TRBV5-1 and TRBJ2-5; TRBD2 aligns across 7 bases. Losses at the gene ends were 0 bases for V and 4 bases for J; bases not matched to a gene: 0. CDR1 SGHRS and CDR2 YFSETQ come from the germline V gene. CDR3 length: 13 residues. CDR3 residues: CASSLVAGETQYF. The CDR3 DNA sequence: TGCGCCAGCAGCTTGGTAGCGGGAGAGACCCAGTACTTC.

The chain carries TRBV6-6 and TRBJ2-4, with TRBD1 matching over 9 bases. Per germline, CDR1 MNHNY and CDR2 SVGAGI (reference sequence). The CDR3 is 17 residues long. After removal of 5 bases from V and 4 bases from J, the junction contained 12 bases not matched to a gene. CDR3: CASSPGAGTGSKNIQYF. CDR3 nucleotides: TGTGCCAGCAGTCCGGGCGCCGGGACAGGGTCGAAAAACATTCAGTACTTC.

The CDR3 region is CASSYTRTGGGYGYTF. The CDR3 DNA reads as TGTGCCAGCAGTTACACCAGGACAGGGGGCGGCTATGGCTACACCTTC. J is TRBJ1-2 and V is TRBV6-5, with 11 bases that match TRBD1. The germline V gene encodes CDR1 MNHEY and CDR2 SVGAGI. The CDR3 has 16 amino acids. Trimming cost V 2 bases and J 4 bases; bases outside gene matches: 6.

This rearrangement joins TRBV7-2 to TRBJ2-7; 8 bases map to TRBD2. The ends lost 3 bases at V and 2 bases at J; junction bases unmatched: 3. CDR1 and CDR2 (germline): SGHTA, FQGNSA. The CDR3 runs to 14 residues. The CDR3 DNA is TGTGCCAGCAGCTTTACTAGCGGACCCTACGAGCAGTACTTC. Translated: CASSFTSGPYEQYF.

This clone was seen a handful of times. The chain carries TRBV3-1 (or the pseudogene TRBV3-2) and TRBJ1-2; D gene unclear. Trimming took 1 base from V and 5 from J, leaving 5 bases between them. The V gene's germline CDR1 is LGHDT and CDR2 YNNKEL (reference sequence). The CDR3 is 12 residues long. The CDR3 bases are TGTGCCAGCAGCCAAGGAGATTATGGCTACACCTTC. It encodes CASSQGDYGYTF.

J is TRBJ2-1 and V is TRBV27; TRBD2 matches 10 bases. The CDR3 length is 18 residues. After removal of 5 bases from V and 0 bases from J, the junction contained 10 bases not matched to a gene. CDR1 is MNHEY, CDR2 SMNVEV, per germline (reference sequence). CDR3 residues: CASSGSSGRTSSYNEQFF. The CDR3 nucleotides are TGTGCCAGCAGTGGATCTAGCGGGAGAACCAGCTCCTACAATGAGCAGTTCTTC.

V is TRBV9 and J is TRBJ2-3, with 8 bases fitting TRBD1. Germline CDR1 reads SGDLS; CDR2 reads YYNGEE. The V gene end was trimmed by 4 bases and the J gene end by 3 bases; junction bases not matched to a gene: 13. The CDR3 is 17 residues long. The CDR3 reads CASSPKIQGGITDTQYF. The CDR3 DNA reads as TGTGCCAGCAGCCCTAAAATACAGGGGGGAATAACAGATACGCAGTATTTT.

This clone was counted between two and nine times. The chain links TRBV6-5 to TRBJ2-7, with D unclear. The V and J ends lost 4 bases and 6 bases respectively, with 13 bases between them. The germline V gene has CDR1 MNHEY and CDR2 SVGAGI. CDR3 size: 13 residues. The CDR3 region is CASSSPGGREQYF. CDR3 DNA sequence: TGTGCCAGCAGTTCCCCAGGTGGTCGCGAGCAGTACTTC.

This chain joins TRBV7-8 and TRBJ2-2; D might be TRBD2 (6 bases). The CDR3 loop spans 17 amino acids. V was pared by 2 bases and J by 6 bases, with 19 bases between. CDR1 and CDR2 (germline): SGHVS, FQNEAQ. This chain's CDR3 is CASSLWWEGRRAGELFF. CDR3 coding DNA: TGTGCCAGCAGCTTATGGTGGGAAGGGAGGAGGGCCGGGGAGCTGTTTTTT.

This clone was seen just once. This chain's CDR3 is CASSLFAVSSTDTQYF. The CDR3 DNA reads as TGTGCCAGCAGCCTCTTTGCGGTATCTAGCACAGATACGCAGTATTTT. V gene TRBV9 combines with J gene TRBJ2-3; D ambiguous. Germline-derived CDR1 and CDR2 are SGDLS and YYNGEE. V was trimmed by 4 bases and J by 0 bases, leaving 15 bases between them. There are 16 residues in the CDR3. Based on the CDR3 plus reference TRBV9 and TRBJ2-3, the full variable domain is DSGVTQTPKHLITATGQRVTLRCSPRSGDLSVYWYQQSLDQGLQFLIQYYNGEERAKGNILERFSAQQFPDLHSELNLSSLELGDSALYFCASSLFAVSSTDTQYFGPGTRLTVL.

The chain carries TRBV11-3 and TRBJ1-1; tentative D call: TRBD1 (5 bases). CDR3 length: 13 residues. Trimming took off 8 bases at V and 7 bases at J, with 17 bases between the two ends. Germline V gene lookup returns CDR1 SGHNT and CDR2 YENEEA. The CDR3 DNA reads as TGTGCCAGCTCTCAAAACTACAGGAATGAAGCTTTCTTT. Translation gives CASSQNYRNEAFF.